Presented here are 15 T cell receptor beta chains from one specimen sequenced in a study of blood T cell repertoires in COVID-19. Produced via immunoSEQ multiplex PCR; TCRdb's table is partial and in-frame only. The sample has 300,000 to 450,000 clones; more than 75% are singletons. Sequencing input: PBMCs or T cells enriched from blood (not recorded which). The receptors here all came from a man aged 25 to 45 who had recovered from COVID-19.

This clone was observed once. The V and J genes are TRBV21-1 and TRBJ1-1; TRBD1 is the table's D call, not checked against the DNA. TRBV21-1 is assigned pseudogene status. The CDR3 is 15 residues long. CDR3: CASSTSGALNTEAFF. The CDR3 DNA follows: TGTGCCAGCAGCACTTCTGGGGCCCTGAACACTGAAGCTTTCTTT.

This clone was seen more than once but under ten times. J is TRBJ1-2 and V is TRBV19; weak D call: TRBD1 (5 bases). Germline V gives CDR1 LNHDA, CDR2 SQIVND (reference sequence). Trimming left V 5 bases short and J 4 bases short, with 14 bases between. This CDR3 contains 14 residues. CDR3 nucleotides: TGTGCCAGTAGTTCGGGGGGACTGGCCTATGGCTACACCTTC. Encoded protein: CASSSGGLAYGYTF.

The rearrangement uses TRBV25-1 and TRBJ2-1, with TRBD1 identical over 7 bases. The ends lost 8 bases at V and 2 bases at J; junction bases unmatched: 6. CDR1 and CDR2 from the germline V gene are MGHDK and SYGVNS. The CDR3 contains 14 residues. CDR3 amino acids: CASRQGGTYNEQFF. For the CDR3, the DNA is TGTGCCAGCCGACAGGGCGGAACCTACAATGAGCAGTTCTTC.

The gene calls are TRBV4-1 and TRBJ1-5, with a possible D match to TRBD1 (6 bases). Trimming removed 2 bases at V and 4 bases at J, with 9 bases between. This CDR3 has 14 amino acids. CDR1 and CDR2 (germline): MGHRA, YSYEKL. The chain's CDR3 is CASSQTGWNQPQHF. In DNA form, the CDR3 reads TGCGCCAGCAGCCAAACAGGGTGGAATCAGCCCCAGCATTTT.

V is TRBV14 and J is TRBJ2-7; no clear D. Trimming stripped 0 bases from V and 3 bases from J, with 9 bases between. The CDR3 is 14 residues long. CDR1 and CDR2 from the germline V gene are SGHDN and FVKESK. CDR3 sequence: CASSQDRYIYEQYF. The CDR3 DNA reads TGTGCCAGCAGCCAAGATCGGTATATCTACGAGCAGTACTTC.

The chain links TRBV5-1 to TRBJ2-3; D possibly corresponds to TRBD2 (5 bases). The ends were cut back, 4 bases at V and 10 bases at J, with 25 bases in the middle. The CDR3 runs to 16 residues. Germline V lookup: CDR1 SGHRS, CDR2 YFSETQ. CDR3 nucleotides: TGCGCCAGCAGCCTCCTTAATCCAAACACGGGATCGGCGCAGTATTTT. This translates into CASSLLNPNTGSAQYF.

V usage is TRBV11-3 and J usage is TRBJ2-5; 13 nucleotides align to TRBD2. The CDR3 runs to 15 residues. Germline V gene sequence: CDR1 SGHNT, CDR2 YENEEA. V shed 5 bases and J 4 bases; nucleotides not matched to a gene: 4. The CDR3 DNA follows: TGTGCCAGCAGCCCCGGACTAGCGGGAGTAGAGACCCAGTACTTC. This gives the protein CASSPGLAGVETQYF.

The rearrangement uses TRBV12-3 or TRBV12-4 and TRBJ1-6, with D unresolved. This CDR3 region has 12 residues. V shed 8 bases and J shed 10 bases, with 12 bases lying between them. This CDR3 is CASAFSTSPLHF. As DNA, the CDR3 is TGTGCCAGCGCGTTTAGTACCTCACCCCTCCACTTT.

For the CDR3, the DNA is TGTGCCAGCAGCTTAGCGCTAAGTAGCGGGGGGCGCACAGATACGCAGTATTTT. It specifies CASSLALSSGGRTDTQYF. The gene calls are TRBV7-6 and TRBJ2-3; 10 bases map to TRBD2. The germline CDR1 and CDR2 sequences are SGHVS and FNYEAQ. After removal of 0 bases from V and 1 base from J, the junction contained 7 bases not matched to a gene. This CDR3 is 18 amino acids long. Using reference TRBV7-6 and TRBJ2-3 for the parts outside the CDR3, the full variable domain is GAGVSQSPRYKVTKRGQDVALRCDPISGHVSLYWYRQALGQGPEFLTYFNYEAQQDKSGLPNDRFSAERPEGSISTLTIQRTEQRDSAMYRCASSLALSSGGRTDTQYFGPGTRLTVL.

This clone has a handful of counts. The chain has TRBV19 and TRBJ1-6; D is unresolved. V was cut by 5 bases and J by 0 bases, with 14 bases left in between. This CDR3 is 17 amino acids long. Germline V gene lookup returns CDR1 LNHDA and CDR2 SQIVND (reference sequence). CDR3 sequence reads: CASSVHGILSYNSPLHF. As DNA, the CDR3 is TGTGCCAGTAGTGTCCACGGGATCCTCTCCTATAATTCACCCCTCCACTTT.

Concerning this clone: Different DNA sequences within this sample yield the same CDR3. The chain employs TRBV6-5 and TRBJ1-1; D uncertain. The CDR3 is 14 residues long. Germline V gives CDR1 MNHEY, CDR2 SVGAGI. V was pared by 0 bases and J by 1 base, with 6 bases between. The CDR3: CASSYSTGNTEAFF. Here the CDR3 DNA reads TGTGCCAGCAGTTACTCGACTGGGAACACTGAAGCTTTCTTT.

V and J are TRBV5-8 and TRBJ2-5, with TRBD1 matching 9 bases. CDR3 size: 18 residues. Germline V gene lookup returns CDR1 SGHTS and CDR2 YDEGEE. Trimming cost V 2 bases and J 5 bases; bases outside gene matches: 16. Here the CDR3 DNA reads TGTGCCAGCAGCTTCCCTAGGAAGAACAGGGGGCGCGGGGAGACCCAGTACTTC. Protein: CASSFPRKNRGRGETQYF.

V usage is TRBV9 and J usage is TRBJ1-3; maybe TRBD1 (5 bases). Germline CDR1 reads SGDLS; CDR2 reads YYNGEE. Trimming took 3 bases from V and 0 from J, leaving 13 bases between them. The CDR3 has 16 residues. The DNA for the CDR3 is TGTGCCAGCAGCGCAGACGACAGATACTCTGGAAACACCATATATTTT. Protein product: CASSADDRYSGNTIYF.

The chain carries TRBV7-2 and TRBJ1-1, with a possible D match to TRBD1 (6 bases). V was clipped by 5 bases and J by 5 bases, with 15 bases between them. Germline lookup yields CDR1 SGHTA and CDR2 FQGNSA. The length of the CDR3 is 14 residues. In DNA, the CDR3 is TGTGCCAGCAGCCCGTACAGGGTGAGAACTGAAGCTTTCTTT. Translated, it gives CASSPYRVRTEAFF.

The chain joins TRBV6-5 to TRBJ2-7, with TRBD1 matching over 9 bases. Germline V gene data show CDR1 as MNHEY and CDR2 as SVGAGI. V lost 7 bases to trimming and J lost 5 bases; unmatched junction nucleotides: 9. CDR3 size: 14 residues. CDR3 sequence: CASTSGQGSHEQYF. The CDR3 DNA sequence: TGTGCCAGCACCTCTGGACAGGGGAGTCACGAGCAGTACTTC.